The 3 T cell receptor beta chains given below trace back to one sample, sequenced in a study of T cells after yellow fever vaccination (dated 2019 in TCRdb). To prepare the library, 5' RACE was applied. This sample was sequenced with an Illumina HiSeq 2500. TCRdb trimmed the raw reads at Q25, called clones with MiXCR and kept productive beta chains. Duplicate CDR3 protein sequences are folded into a single record with the most common DNA and genes. The sample table holds some 560,000 distinct CDR3 sequences, of which about a sixth were seen once. The ten largest account for 15% to 20% of the sample. The treatment or condition label corresponds to: live attenuated yellow fever vaccine strain. This sample comprised PBMCs, obtained 5 days after the first yellow fever vaccination. Receptors were obtained from a man between 18 and 29 years old who received the YFV17D yellow fever vaccine.

The chain recombines TRBV24-1 with TRBJ2-3; possibly TRBD1 for D (6 bases). CDR1 is KGHDR and CDR2 is SFDVKD in the germline V gene. The ends were cut back, 10 bases at V and 2 bases at J, with 12 bases in the middle. The CDR3 totals 13 residues. The CDR3, as DNA: TGTGCCACGGGGGACACCTTCACAGATACGCAGTATTTT. This sequence encodes CATGDTFTDTQYF.

This chain links TRBV3-1 with TRBJ1-5; 7 bases align to TRBD1. Trimming removed 0 bases from V and 5 bases from J; junction bases left unmatched: 1. CDR3 length: 14 amino acids. Germline V gene data show CDR1 as LGHDT and CDR2 as YNNKEL (reference sequence). In DNA, the CDR3 is TGTGCCAGCAGCCAAGAACAGGGGTATCAGCCCCAGCATTTT. Translating it yields CASSQEQGYQPQHF.

This clonotype came up a few times. The chain carries TRBV28 and TRBJ2-7, with 9 bases that match TRBD2. The J segment lost 0 bases and the V segment lost 7 bases, leaving 10 bases of the junction unmatched. CDR3 size: 16 residues. Germline values: CDR1 MDHEN, CDR2 SYDVKM. In DNA, the CDR3 is TGTGCCAGCACCCTTGGCGGGGGGGCCAGCTCCTACGAGCAGTACGTC. Amino acids: CASTLGGGASSYEQYV.